Listed below are T cell receptor beta chains from one sample, sequenced in a study of regulatory T cells in long-lasting Graves disease. One entry per CDR3 protein, called by TCRdb with MiXCR from the multiplex PCR reads. The sample has a few hundred thousand distinct CDR3 sequences; approximately 14% are singletons. This same sample was also part of a study on T cells in Graves' hyperthyroidism and ophthalmopathy.

Sample: peripheral blood mononuclear cells (PBMCs), taken at new diagnosis, from a patient treated with antithyroid drugs. These receptors were collected from a woman between 50 and 59 years old with Graves disease. Each CDR3 is given with its conserved first and last residue. The D gene is left open where the match is weak. The size field is filled for only some rows; it gives once, few, many or a size class.

>TRBV24-1|many|19|TRBJ2-1|TRBD2
CATSDLESDPSGTVGAQFF
TGTGCCACCAGTGATTTGGAGTCGGACCCTAGCGGGACGGTCGGGGCGCAGTTCTTC
>TRBV28|many|15|TRBJ2-2|TRBD2
CASVSTSGNTGELFF
TGTGCCAGCGTCTCGACTAGCGGTAACACCGGGGAGCTGTTTTTT
>TRBV7-9|many|17|TRBJ2-5|TRBD1
CASSPRRGQGVEETQYF
TGTGCCAGCAGCCCCCGGCGGGGACAGGGGGTGGAAGAGACCCAGTACTTC
>TRBV10-1|many|13|TRBJ2-1|-
CASSGRAYNEQFF
TGCGCCAGCAGTGGTAGGGCGTACAATGAGCAGTTCTTC
>TRBV6-1|many|14|TRBJ2-2|TRBD2
CASSQGLAVRELFF
TGTGCCAGCAGTCAGGGACTAGCGGTCCGGGAGCTGTTTTTT
>TRBV28|many|14|TRBJ2-7|TRBD1
CASTPRGGEYEQYF
TGTGCCAGCACACCAAGAGGGGGCGAGTACGAGCAGTACTTC
>TRBV6-5|many|13|TRBJ2-7|TRBD1
CASSWDRTGEQYF
TGTGCCAGCAGTTGGGACAGGACGGGCGAGCAGTACTTC
>TRBV28|-|11|TRBJ1-2|-
CGSKLNYGYTF
TGTGGCAGCAAATTGAACTATGGCTACACCTTC
>TRBV20-1|many|16|TRBJ2-5|TRBD1
CSARGGTGRFLVTQYF
TGCAGTGCTAGAGGGGGGACAGGGCGGTTTTTGGTGACCCAGTACTTC
>TRBV5-5|few|15|TRBJ2-1|TRBD2
CASSLELARYGEQFF
TGTGCCAGCAGCTTGGAACTAGCGAGGTATGGGGAGCAGTTCTTC
>TRBV11-2|many|13|TRBJ2-7|-
CASSLGGIYEQYF
TGTGCCAGCAGCTTAGGCGGGATCTACGAGCAGTACTTC
>TRBV28|many|16|TRBJ2-7|-
CASSPPGHRSSYEQYF
TGTGCCAGCAGTCCTCCGGGACACCGGAGCTCCTACGAGCAGTACTTC
>TRBV6-1|few|12|TRBJ1-1|-
CASEGFWTEAFF
TGTGCCAGCGAGGGGTTTTGGACTGAAGCTTTCTTT
>TRBV11-1|many|14|TRBJ1-6|-
CASSSGQPNSPLHF
TGTGCCAGCAGCTCGGGACAACCCAATTCACCCCTCCACTTT
>TRBV7-3|many|14|TRBJ2-1|-
CASSRGSSYNEQFF
TGTGCCAGCAGCCGCGGCAGCTCCTACAATGAGCAGTTCTTC
>TRBV7-3|many|13|TRBJ2-7|TRBD1
CASSRQGGYEQYF
TGTGCCAGCAGCCGACAGGGCGGGTACGAGCAGTACTTC
>TRBV5-5|few|14|TRBJ2-7|-
CASSLESRVYEQYF
TGTGCCAGCAGCTTAGAATCTAGAGTTTACGAGCAGTACTTC
>TRBV5-1|many|16|TRBJ2-1|TRBD2
CASSPGTSGDEGGQFF
TGCGCCAGCAGCCCCGGGACTAGCGGGGATGAAGGGGGGCAGTTCTTC
>TRBV6-1|many|14|TRBJ2-7|TRBD2
CASRLGLVPYEQYF
TGTGCCAGCAGACTCGGACTAGTTCCCTACGAGCAGTACTTC
>TRBV7-2|-|12|TRBJ2-3|-
CASSAYADTQYF
TGTGCCAGCAGCGCATACGCAGATACGCAGTATTTT
>TRBV24-1|-|15|TRBJ2-3|-
CATSDWRQSPDTQYF
TGTGCCACCAGTGATTGGAGACAGTCTCCAGATACGCAGTATTTT
>TRBV20-1|-|14|TRBJ2-1|-
CSAPLREGVNEQFF
TGCAGTGCTCCGCTTCGCGAGGGGGTCAATGAGCAGTTCTTC
>TRBV28|many|14|TRBJ1-1|-
CASSLYTTNTEAFF
TGTGCCAGCAGTTTATACACGACGAACACTGAAGCTTTCTTT
>TRBV30|many|14|TRBJ1-5|-
CAWSGEALDQPQHF
TGTGCCTGGAGCGGTGAAGCCCTAGATCAGCCCCAGCATTTT
>TRBV3-1|-|15|TRBJ1-3|TRBD1
CASSPVGTGGNTIYF
TGTGCCAGCAGCCCAGTTGGGACAGGCGGAAACACCATATATTTT
>TRBV29-1|-|13|TRBJ2-7|-
CSVEGRISDEQYF
TGCAGCGTTGAAGGGCGGATATCCGACGAGCAGTACTTC
>TRBV28|many|22|TRBJ2-3|TRBD1
CASSLPTLARAQGAPTFGTQYF
TGTGCCAGCAGTTTACCCACCCTCGCCAGAGCACAGGGGGCCCCTACTTTTGGTACGCAGTATTTT
>TRBV7-3|-|16|TRBJ2-2|-
CASSLTFRGNTGELFF
TGTGCCAGCAGCTTAACGTTTAGGGGCAACACCGGGGAGCTGTTTTTT
>TRBV28|few|15|TRBJ2-1|-
CASSRGPSSYNEQLF
TGTGCCAGCAGCCGTGGACCGAGCTCCTACAATGAGCAGCTCTTC